The clone carrying this TCR beta chain has more than one count but fewer than ten. Its antigen is unknown. One end of the junction varies from germline; a read error may be responsible. The CDR3 consists of 14 residues. In germline, CDR1 is SEHNR, CDR2 FQNEAQ (reference sequence). Researchers report isolating at least 7 million PBMCs per sample. The sample originates from a study of blood T cells in healthy people across ages. Whole-study results and caveats: Both naive CD4+ cell counts and diversity were greater in long-lived donors than in aged donors.

A J-beta primer mix and a sample-barcoded 5' primer were used in a second PCR of about 7 to 12 cycles. MiXCR, applied by TCRdb to the 5' RACE reads, yields one record per CDR3 protein. This sample has 1 million or so distinct CDR3 sequences, with 25% found just once. The same data also contributed to another study, on T cells of mothers and their children. That work adds: Reads recorded for TCR beta CDR3 numbered over 9.5 million per mother and around 3 million per child.

The origin of this receptor is a girl aged 2-10 years in good health. The chain carries TRBV7-9 and TRBJ2-5; D gene ambiguous. The sequenced sample consisted of blood. CDR3 loop: CASRPPHLQEAQYF. The CDR3 DNA sequence: TGTGCCAGCCGCCCCCCGCACCTCCAAGAGGCCCAGTACTTC.